The next 18 T cell receptor beta chains were all read from a single sample in a study of blood T cell repertoires in COVID-19. TCRdb's copy holds only in-frame clones and misses some; the assay was immunoSEQ multiplex PCR. In the table there are hundreds of thousands of clones, 89% of which are singletons. The sequencing sample was made of peripheral blood. The source is a man aged 18 to 30 with COVID-19, enrolled during active disease.

The chain is built from TRBV7-8 and TRBJ1-2, with TRBD1 matching 7 bases. V shed 3 bases and J 0 bases; nucleotides not matched to a gene: 4. CDR1 and CDR2 from the germline V gene are SGHVS and FQNEAQ. This CDR3 has 15 residues. CDR3 in amino acids: CASSFGTASNYGYTF. The CDR3 DNA follows: TGTGCCAGCAGCTTCGGGACAGCATCTAACTATGGCTACACCTTC.

The chain has TRBV5-1 and TRBJ1-2; TRBD1 might be the D (6 bases). Germline-derived CDR1 and CDR2 are SGHRS and YFSETQ. The CDR3 runs 14 residues. V gave up 3 bases and J gave up 6 bases, with 15 bases separating them. CDR3 region: CASSSSRGRDGYTF. The CDR3 DNA follows: TGCGCCAGCAGCTCTTCGCGGGGGCGCGATGGCTACACCTTC.

The V gene is TRBV11-3, the J gene TRBJ1-2; D call uncertain. The V end was cut by 4 bases, the J end by 6 bases, with 9 bases between. The CDR3 consists of 12 residues. The germline V gene encodes CDR1 SGHNT and CDR2 YENEEA. CDR3: CASSSLADGYTF. CDR3 bases: TGTGCCAGCAGCTCCCTGGCCGATGGCTACACCTTC.

This clone was detected once. This chain connects TRBV11-2 to TRBJ1-4; D gene unclear. The CDR3 contains 15 residues. The V and J ends lost 6 bases and 6 bases respectively, with 17 bases between them. The germline V gene has CDR1 SGHAT and CDR2 FQNNGV. The DNA of the CDR3 is TGTGCCAGCAGTCGTTCCGGGGAATGGGATGAAAAACTGTTTTTT. Translating gives CASSRSGEWDEKLFF.

This clone was picked up a small number of times. The chain recombines TRBV24-1 with TRBJ1-1; D unresolved. Per germline, CDR1 KGHDR and CDR2 SFDVKD. The V and J ends lost 12 bases and 0 bases respectively, with 4 bases between them. This CDR3 region has 10 residues. CDR3 sequence reads: CAVMNTEAFF. In nucleotides, the CDR3 is TGTGCCGTCATGAACACTGAAGCTTTCTTT.

The chain carries TRBV10-3 and TRBJ2-7, with D perhaps matching TRBD2 (6 bases). The germline V gene has CDR1 ENHRY and CDR2 SYGVKD. The CDR3 is 14 amino acids. V dropped 8 bases and J dropped 3 bases, with 17 bases sitting between them. CDR3 sequence (DNA): TGTGCCATCTCTTACGGGGACTTGATCTACGAGCAGTACTTC. Encoded protein: CAISYGDLIYEQYF.

Concerning this clone itself: Other DNA sequences in this sample translate to the same CDR3. J is TRBJ1-2 and V is TRBV20-1; D is ambiguous. Germline lookup yields CDR1 DFQATT and CDR2 SNEGSKA (reference sequence). The CDR3 runs 13 residues. Between the trimmed V and J ends, which lost 3 bases and 0 bases, there was a span of 8 bases. CDR3: CSASRGTNYGYTF. CDR3 coding DNA: TGCAGTGCTAGTCGCGGAACTAACTATGGCTACACCTTC.

The rearrangement links TRBV11-2 to TRBJ2-3, with TRBD2 matching 11 bases. CDR1 and CDR2 (germline): SGHAT, FQNNGV. This CDR3 contains 16 residues. The J segment lost 4 bases and the V segment lost 7 bases, leaving 10 bases of the junction unmatched. In DNA form, the CDR3 reads TGTGCCAGCACCCCATCACTAGCGGGGGTAGCAGATACGCAGTATTTT. It is translated as CASTPSLAGVADTQYF.

CDR3 DNA: TGTGCCAGCAGAATAGGACAGGGGGACGGCTACACCTTC. Amino acids: CASRIGQGDGYTF. The genes are TRBV12-3 or TRBV12-4 and TRBJ1-2; 10 bases are a match to TRBD1. This CDR3 has 13 residues. The J segment lost 8 bases and the V segment lost 6 bases, leaving 6 bases of the junction unmatched.

The genes are TRBV27 and TRBJ2-2; D perhaps matches TRBD1 (5 bases). The CDR3 contains 16 residues. Trimming shortened V by 4 bases and J by 0 bases, and 12 bases separated the two germline ends. The germline V gene encodes CDR1 MNHEY and CDR2 SMNVEV (reference sequence). CDR3: CASSSGPGANTGELFF. CDR3 DNA: TGTGCCAGCAGTTCAGGGCCAGGCGCGAACACCGGGGAGCTGTTTTTT.

This chain joins TRBV19 and TRBJ2-1; D remains ambiguous. CDR3 length: 17 residues. Trimming stripped 5 bases from V and 7 bases from J, with 24 bases between. Germline CDR1 reads LNHDA; CDR2 reads SQIVND (reference sequence). CDR3 nucleotide sequence: TGTGCCAGTAGTGCCCAGTACCCGATCATGGGCCCAAATGAGCAGTTCTTC. Protein: CASSAQYPIMGPNEQFF.

CDR3 protein: CASSLSLTSDYNEQFF. The DNA for the CDR3 is TGTGCCAGCAGTTTATCGTTAACTAGCGATTACAATGAGCAGTTCTTC. The V call is TRBV27, the J call TRBJ2-1; TRBD2 matches at 7 bases. CDR3 length: 16 amino acids. CDR1 and CDR2 (germline): MNHEY, SMNVEV (reference sequence). With 0 bases clipped from V and 4 bases from J, the junction kept 6 bases outside the gene matches.

This chain uses TRBV1 with TRBJ2-3; TRBD2 is the table's D call, not checked against the DNA. TRBV1 corresponds to a pseudogene. The CDR3 loop spans 17 amino acids. CDR3 sequence: CTSSQLDQRGCTDTQYF. For the CDR3, the DNA is TGCACCAGCAGCCAACTTGATCAGCGGGGCTGCACAGATACGCAGTATTTT.

The chain carries TRBV7-2 and TRBJ2-3; 7 bases are shared with TRBD2. Germline CDR1 and CDR2: SGHTA and FQGNSA. The ends lost 5 bases at V and 0 bases at J; junction bases unmatched: 8. The CDR3 consists of 16 residues. CDR3: CASSLRGELSTDTQYF. CDR3 sequence (DNA): TGTGCCAGCAGCCTACGGGGGGAGCTTAGCACAGATACGCAGTATTTT.

This sequence joins TRBV18 and TRBJ1-4; tentative D call: TRBD1 (6 bases). Between the trimmed V and J ends, which lost 4 bases and 6 bases, there was a span of 9 bases. CDR1 is KGHSH, CDR2 LQKENI, per germline. This CDR3 has 13 residues. The CDR3 DNA is TGTGCCAGCTCACAGGCAGGGGATGAAAAACTGTTTTTT. Its translation: CASSQAGDEKLFF.

The chain employs TRBV14 and TRBJ1-2; no reliable D call. The V gene lost 5 bases and the J gene lost 5 bases, with 9 bases spanning the gap. The V gene's germline CDR1 is SGHDN and CDR2 FVKESK. The CDR3 runs 12 residues. CDR3 DNA: TGTGCCAGCAGCGCTCTTCGGTATGGCTACACCTTC. Translation: CASSALRYGYTF.

The rearrangement uses TRBV19 and TRBJ2-4; 12 bases fit TRBD2. Germline CDR1 reads LNHDA; CDR2 reads SQIVND (reference sequence). Unmatched junction bases numbered 11, after V lost 7 bases and J lost 4 bases. This CDR3 has 17 amino acids. In DNA, the CDR3 is TGTGCCAGTACCATAGGGCTAGCGGGGGGGCTTAAAAACATTCAGTACTTC. This gives the protein CASTIGLAGGLKNIQYF. Variable domain in full (rest from reference TRBV19 and TRBJ2-4): DGGITQSPKYLFRKEGQNVTLSCEQNLNHDAMYWYRQDPGQGLRLIYYSQIVNDFQKGDIAEGYSVSREKKESFPLTVTSAQKNPTAFYLCASTIGLAGGLKNIQYFGAGTRLSVL.

This rearrangement joins TRBV12-1 to TRBJ2-3; TRBD2 is the table's D call, not checked against the DNA. TRBV12-1 is labeled a pseudogene. The CDR3 consists of 15 residues. The CDR3 DNA sequence: TGTGCCAGCAGCTCACCGACTAGCAACACAGATACGCAGTATTTT. It is translated as CASSSPTSNTDTQYF.